This T cell receptor (beta chain) comes out of a study of blood T cells in healthy people across ages. The CDR3 covers 16 residues. V shed 3 bases and J 6 bases; nucleotides not matched to a gene: 7. A sample-barcoded 5' primer and a J-beta primer mix were used in a second PCR of roughly 6 to 11 cycles. Each cDNA molecule was tagged by a template-switch adaptor that had 12 random nucleotides. TCRdb called the 5' RACE reads again in MiXCR, with one record for every CDR3 protein. Found here are over a million distinct CDR3 sequences, 40% to 45% of them singletons; the top ten hold approximately 20%. The chain uses TRBV12-3 or TRBV12-4 and TRBJ2-1; 11 positions agree with TRBD2. The sequence derives from a woman in her sixties or seventies in good health. The specimen was blood. This chain's CDR3 is CASSFPHSGRGNEQFF. For the CDR3, the DNA is TGTGCCAGCAGTTTCCCGCATAGCGGGAGGGGCAATGAGCAGTTCTTC.